What follows is one T cell receptor beta chain and its context. What it recognizes is unknown. At one of its ends the junction is not consistent with the germline gene, which may arise from a read error. This sample's RNA came from whole unsorted tissue. The source of the sample is a study of tumor and adjacent non-tumor tissue in lung cancer. In the study overall: There were about 12 adenocarcinoma, a couple of squamous cell carcinoma and 1 small cell lung cancer cases.

The library came from three nested PCR rounds adapted from ARM-PCR protocols. Via MiXCR, TCRdb re-called the multiplex PCR reads, giving one row per CDR3 protein. The table shows 100,000 to 150,000 distinct CDR3 sequences, with approximately 71% occurring only once. The CDR3 consists of 12 residues. Germline CDR1 and CDR2: SGHAT and FQNNGV. Study observations and caveats: Shorter survival was associated with higher TCR diversity in tumors.

The clonotype was recovered from a young man with non-small cell lung cancer. The V gene is TRBV11-2, the J gene TRBJ2-7; 7 bases are shared with TRBD2. The specimen sequenced was lung tumor tissue. The CDR3 region is CASSLATGGQYF. The CDR3 DNA reads TGTGCTAGCAGCTTAGCAACGGGAGGGCAGTACTTC.